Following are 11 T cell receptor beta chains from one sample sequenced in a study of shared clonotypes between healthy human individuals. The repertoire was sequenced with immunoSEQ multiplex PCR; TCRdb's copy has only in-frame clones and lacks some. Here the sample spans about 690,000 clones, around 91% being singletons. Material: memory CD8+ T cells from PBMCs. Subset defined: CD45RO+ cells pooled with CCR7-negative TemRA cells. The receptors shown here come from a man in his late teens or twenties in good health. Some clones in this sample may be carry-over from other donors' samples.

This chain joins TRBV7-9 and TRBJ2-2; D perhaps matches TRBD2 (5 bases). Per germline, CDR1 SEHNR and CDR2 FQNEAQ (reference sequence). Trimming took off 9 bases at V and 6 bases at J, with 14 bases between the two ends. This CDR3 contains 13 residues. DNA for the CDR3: TGTGCCAGATCCGCGGGCGTCGCCGGGGAGCTGTTTTTT. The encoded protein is CARSAGVAGELFF. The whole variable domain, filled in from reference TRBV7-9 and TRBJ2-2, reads DTGVSQNPRHKITKRGQNVTFRCDPISEHNRLYWYRQTLGQGPEFLTYFQNEAQLEKSRLLSDRFSAERPKGSFSTLEIQRTEQGDSAMYLCARSAGVAGELFFGEGSRLTVL.

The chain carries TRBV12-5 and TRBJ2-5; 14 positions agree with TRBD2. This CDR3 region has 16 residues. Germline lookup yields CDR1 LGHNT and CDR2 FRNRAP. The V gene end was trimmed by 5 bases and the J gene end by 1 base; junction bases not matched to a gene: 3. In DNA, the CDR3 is TGTGCTAGTGGTCCGGGACTAGCGGGAGCCCAAGAGACCCAGTACTTC. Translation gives CASGPGLAGAQETQYF.

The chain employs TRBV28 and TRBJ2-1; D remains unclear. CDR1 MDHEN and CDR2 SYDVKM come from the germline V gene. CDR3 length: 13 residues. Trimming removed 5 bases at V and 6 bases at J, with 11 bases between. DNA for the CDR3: TGTGCCAGCAGTCTCTATCGTTCCAATGAGCAGTTCTTC. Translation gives CASSLYRSNEQFF.

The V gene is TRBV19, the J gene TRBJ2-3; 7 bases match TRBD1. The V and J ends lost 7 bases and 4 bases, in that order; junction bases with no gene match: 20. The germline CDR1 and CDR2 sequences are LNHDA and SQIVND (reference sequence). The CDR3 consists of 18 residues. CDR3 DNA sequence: TGTGCCAGTACCATGAGGGGGCCCCCGGGCCGAAGGGCAGATACGCAGTATTTT. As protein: CASTMRGPPGRRADTQYF.

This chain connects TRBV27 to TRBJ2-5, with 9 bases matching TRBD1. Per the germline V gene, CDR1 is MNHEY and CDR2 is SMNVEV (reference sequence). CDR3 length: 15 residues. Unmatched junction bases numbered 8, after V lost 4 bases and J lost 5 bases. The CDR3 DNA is TGTGCCAGCAGTTCACCCGGGACAGGGCGGGAGACCCAGTACTTC. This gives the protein CASSSPGTGRETQYF.

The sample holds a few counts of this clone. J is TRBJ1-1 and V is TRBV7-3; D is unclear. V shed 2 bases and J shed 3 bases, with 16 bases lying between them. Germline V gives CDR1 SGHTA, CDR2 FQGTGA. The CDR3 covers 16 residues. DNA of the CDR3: TGTGCCAGCAGCTTATCGGGTACCGGCGTTCACACTGAAGCTTTCTTT. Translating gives CASSLSGTGVHTEAFF.

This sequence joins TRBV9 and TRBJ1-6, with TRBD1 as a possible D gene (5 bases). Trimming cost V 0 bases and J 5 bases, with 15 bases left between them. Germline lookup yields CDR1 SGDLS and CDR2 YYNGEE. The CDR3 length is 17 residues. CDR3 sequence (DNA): TGTGCCAGCAGCGTAGGTTACGGGGCAGACCATAATTCACCCCTCCACTTT. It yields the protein CASSVGYGADHNSPLHF.

The CDR3 DNA reads as TGTGCCAGCAGGCCCTCCGGGAGGGCGTCGGACTATGGCTACACCTTC. Its translation is CASRPSGRASDYGYTF. The chain uses TRBV28 and TRBJ1-2; D not certain. The ends were cut back, 6 bases at V and 3 bases at J, with 20 bases in the middle. Germline CDR1 is MDHEN and CDR2 is SYDVKM. The CDR3 has 16 residues.

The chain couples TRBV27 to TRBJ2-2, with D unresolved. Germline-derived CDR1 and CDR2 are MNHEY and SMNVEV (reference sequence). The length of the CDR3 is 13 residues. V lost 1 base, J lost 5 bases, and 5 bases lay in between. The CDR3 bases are TGTGCCAGCAGTTTATATGGGACCGGGGAGCTGTTTTTT. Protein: CASSLYGTGELFF.

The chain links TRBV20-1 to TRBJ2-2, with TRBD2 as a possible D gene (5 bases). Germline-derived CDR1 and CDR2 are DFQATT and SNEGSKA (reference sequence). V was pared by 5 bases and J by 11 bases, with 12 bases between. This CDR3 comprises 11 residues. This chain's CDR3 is CSAHRDKELFF. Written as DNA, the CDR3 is TGCAGTGCTCACCGGGATAAAGAGCTGTTTTTT.

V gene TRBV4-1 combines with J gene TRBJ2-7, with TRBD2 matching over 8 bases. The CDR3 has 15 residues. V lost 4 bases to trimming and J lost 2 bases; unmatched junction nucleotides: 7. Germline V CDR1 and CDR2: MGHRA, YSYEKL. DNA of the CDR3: TGCGCCAGCAGCCCCGGGCCGGGAGGGGCCTACGAGCAGTACTTC. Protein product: CASSPGPGGAYEQYF.